Below are 7 T cell receptor beta chains sequenced from a single sample in a study of T-cell reconstitution after alpha-beta-depleted transplantation in children (dated by TCRdb to the mid-2010s). Explained via the paper, the treatment or condition label denotes: allogeneic hematopoietic cell transplantation with graft depleted of TCRalphabeta T cells and CD19 B cells. The library was generated by PCR. The run used an Illumina HiSeq 2500. TCR libraries were prepared with molecular barcoding, using unique molecular identifiers to normalize TCRbeta repertoire quantification. The public reads were run again by TCRdb, first through fastp at Q25 and then through MiXCR, and only productive beta chains were kept. Each entry merges the rows of one CDR3 protein and shows their most common DNA and genes. This sample comprises 200,000 to 300,000 distinct CDR3 sequences, about 25% of them detected only once. The ten largest clones add up to 2% to 3% of the sample.

Here the sequenced sample was PBMCs, taken before TCRalphabeta/CD19-depleted stem cell transplant. The source of these receptors is a girl aged 2 to 9 with Fanconi anemia, due to receive a stem cell transplant.

This clonotype turned up a few times. The chain uses TRBV4-1 and TRBJ2-3; the match to TRBD2 covers 9 bases. Germline V gene lookup returns CDR1 MGHRA and CDR2 YSYEKL. The CDR3 is 11 residues long. J gave up 14 bases and V 7 bases, and 7 bases lay outside the gene matches. In DNA, the CDR3 is TGCGCCAGCATGCGGGAGGGCCTCCGGTATTTT. This translates into CASMREGLRYF.

The chain has TRBV28 and TRBJ1-1, with a tentative D call TRBD1 (5 bases). This CDR3 region has 13 residues. Germline V CDR1 and CDR2: MDHEN, SYDVKM. Trimming cost V 6 bases and J 6 bases, with 14 bases left between them. CDR3 sequence reads: CASRYSDSSEAFF. CDR3 DNA sequence: TGTGCCAGCAGGTACTCCGACAGCTCTGAAGCTTTCTTT.

This chain links TRBV3-1 with TRBJ2-2; the D is unclear. The ends were cut back, 1 base at V and 5 bases at J, with 17 bases in the middle. This CDR3 is built from 17 residues. Germline CDR1 reads LGHDT; CDR2 reads YNNKEL (reference sequence). The CDR3 here is CASSQGANGLPTGELFF. The CDR3 DNA sequence: TGTGCCAGCAGCCAAGGAGCCAACGGGCTTCCGACCGGGGAGCTGTTTTTT.

The V gene is TRBV5-6, the J gene TRBJ2-1; 13 positions match TRBD2. The length of the CDR3 is 19 residues. V was clipped by 1 base and J by 1 base; unmatched bases: 8. Per germline, CDR1 SGHDT and CDR2 YYEEEE. This CDR3 reads CASSLTSGRAGASYNEQFF. CDR3 DNA sequence: TGTGCCAGCAGCTTGACTAGCGGGAGGGCCGGTGCGTCCTACAATGAGCAGTTCTTC.

This clonotype was detected once. The chain links TRBV20-1 to TRBJ1-5; TRBD1 aligns across 7 bases. The CDR3 has 14 amino acids. Germline trimming cut 6 bases from V and 0 bases from J; bases unmatched to any gene: 5. Germline-derived CDR1 and CDR2 are DFQATT and SNEGSKA (reference sequence). In DNA form, the CDR3 reads TGCAGTGCAAGGGGACAGCGTAGCAATCAGCCCCAGCATTTT. It codes for CSARGQRSNQPQHF.

The V and J genes are TRBV20-1 and TRBJ2-7, with D perhaps being TRBD1 or TRBD2 (7 bases each). The V end lost 5 bases, the J end lost 5 bases, and 13 bases lay between the germline ends. CDR1 and CDR2 from the germline V gene are DFQATT and SNEGSKA (reference sequence). This CDR3 contains 12 residues. CDR3 in DNA: TGCAGTGCTTTCAGGGGGGGTGACGAGCAGTACTTC. Translating it yields CSAFRGGDEQYF.

The gene calls are TRBV6-2 or TRBV6-3 and TRBJ2-1; 9 nucleotides match TRBD2. J was trimmed by 8 bases and V by 7 bases; bases with no gene match: 6. Germline-derived CDR1 and CDR2 are MNHEY and SVGEGT. The CDR3 loop spans 13 amino acids. CDR3 sequence: CASTYLAGYEQFF. As DNA, the CDR3 is TGTGCCAGCACCTATCTAGCGGGATATGAGCAGTTCTTC.